Below, 21 T cell receptor beta chains from the same sample are listed, as sequenced in a study of blood T cell repertoires in COVID-19. Repertoires were generated with immunoSEQ multiplex PCR, while TCRdb's copy carries only in-frame clones and drops some. The data hold about 390,000 clones, with approximately 87% observed a single time. Specimen: PBMCs or T cells enriched from blood (not recorded which). The receptors were sampled from a woman aged 50 to 60 who had recovered from COVID-19.

The chain combines TRBV7-2 with TRBJ2-7; 7 bases line up with TRBD1. Per the germline V gene, CDR1 is SGHTA and CDR2 is FQGNSA. This CDR3 region has 13 residues. V was clipped by 7 bases and J by 4 bases; unmatched bases: 7. The CDR3 here is CASTIDRAYEQYF. CDR3 sequence (DNA): TGTGCCAGCACTATAGACAGGGCGTACGAGCAGTACTTC.

This chain links TRBV10-3 with TRBJ1-2, with a possible D match to TRBD1 (6 bases). This CDR3 is 14 amino acids long. V was clipped by 7 bases and J by 7 bases, with 19 bases between them. Germline V lookup: CDR1 ENHRY, CDR2 SYGVKD. The CDR3 sequence: CAITYSGTTGGYTF. CDR3 sequence (DNA): TGTGCCATCACCTACTCCGGGACAACTGGTGGCTACACCTTC.

This clone has just a few counts. This chain links TRBV7-9 with TRBJ2-7; 8 bases fit TRBD1. The germline CDR1 and CDR2 sequences are SEHNR and FQNEAQ (reference sequence). V shed 4 bases and J 6 bases; nucleotides not matched to a gene: 20. CDR3 length: 18 residues. The CDR3 coding sequence is TGTGCCAGCAGCTCACTGCCTCCTCCGGGACAGGTGGTTGGCGAGCAGTACTTC. Residues: CASSSLPPPGQVVGEQYF.

Details on this clone: One end of the junction fails to match germline, which may point to a read error. The chain couples TRBV12-3 or TRBV12-4 to TRBJ1-2, with 8 bases identical to TRBD1. The length of the CDR3 is 13 residues. CDR3 DNA: TGTGCCAGCAGTCGGACAGGGAACTTTGGCTACACCTTC. Translation gives CASSRTGNFGYTF.

V usage is TRBV24-1 and J usage is TRBJ2-1; 10 bases map to TRBD2. CDR3 size: 16 residues. CDR1 is KGHDR and CDR2 is SFDVKD in the germline V gene. Trimming removed 7 bases from V and 0 bases from J; junction bases left unmatched: 5. The CDR3 nucleotides read TGTGCCACCAGCACAAGCGGGGGGGACTCCTACAATGAGCAGTTCTTC. Translated, it gives CATSTSGGDSYNEQFF.

V and J are TRBV19 and TRBJ1-4; tentatively, D is TRBD1 (5 bases). Germline CDR1 is LNHDA and CDR2 is SQIVND (reference sequence). The ends were cut back, 5 bases at V and 3 bases at J, with 13 bases in the middle. The CDR3 extends over 15 amino acids. The CDR3 here is CASSDWGRPNEKLFF. For the CDR3, the DNA is TGTGCCAGTAGTGATTGGGGGAGGCCTAATGAAAAACTGTTTTTT.

This rearrangement joins TRBV7-8 to TRBJ2-5, with 7 bases identical to TRBD2. The germline CDR1 and CDR2 sequences are SGHVS and FQNEAQ. V lost 1 base, J lost 2 bases, and 4 bases stayed unmatched. This CDR3 comprises 15 residues. The CDR3 nucleotides are TGTGCCAGCAGCTTAGGGGGGGGAGCACAAGAGACCCAGTACTTC. Its protein product is CASSLGGGAQETQYF.

The chain is built from TRBV10-3 and TRBJ1-4, with D possibly matching TRBD1 (6 bases). The CDR3 sequence is 17 residues long. CDR1 is ENHRY and CDR2 is SYGVKD in the germline V gene. Trimming took 3 bases from V and 8 from J, leaving 22 bases between them. Here the CDR3 reads CAISDPTLDRNPEKLFF. CDR3 coding DNA: TGTGCCATCAGTGACCCCACTCTTGACAGGAACCCCGAAAAACTGTTTTTT.

V is TRBV30 and J is TRBJ2-7; 10 bases fit TRBD1. Germline CDR1 and CDR2: GTSNPN and SVGIG (reference sequence). This CDR3 spans 16 amino acids. V shed 2 bases and J 4 bases; nucleotides not matched to a gene: 11. CDR3 protein: CAWSSQGQGRGYEQYF. The CDR3 region has the DNA TGTGCCTGGAGTTCCCAGGGACAGGGGAGGGGATACGAGCAGTACTTC.

The CDR3 reads CASSPQPGNQPQHF. DNA of the CDR3: TGTGCCAGCTCACCGCAGCCAGGGAATCAGCCCCAGCATTTT. The J gene is TRBJ1-5, the V gene TRBV18; maybe TRBD1 (5 bases). Per the germline V gene, CDR1 is KGHSH and CDR2 is LQKENI. Trimming took off 3 bases at V and 4 bases at J, with 10 bases between the two ends. This CDR3 has 14 amino acids.

The genes are TRBV19 and TRBJ2-2, with 9 bases matching TRBD1. The CDR3 totals 16 residues. Unmatched junction bases numbered 10, after V lost 4 bases and J lost 7 bases. Germline values: CDR1 LNHDA, CDR2 SQIVND (reference sequence). The DNA of the CDR3 is TGTGCCAGTAGTAGACTAAGGACAGGGGATCACGGGGAGCTGTTTTTT. The encoded protein is CASSRLRTGDHGELFF.

V is TRBV5-1 and J is TRBJ2-5; TRBD1 matches 9 bases. The germline gives CDR1 SGHRS, CDR2 YFSETQ. Trimming at V came to 2 bases and at J to 4 bases, leaving 3 bases not matched to a gene. CDR3 length: 14 amino acids. The CDR3 bases are TGCGCCAGCAGCTTCGGGACAGGGCTAGAGACCCAGTACTTC. It encodes CASSFGTGLETQYF.

This rearrangement joins TRBV2 to TRBJ2-1; 8 bases align to TRBD2. This CDR3 is built from 19 residues. The V gene's germline CDR1 is SNHLY and CDR2 FYNNEI. The V segment lost 4 bases and the J segment 0 bases; nucleotides outside the gene matches: 14. The CDR3 DNA is TGTGCCAGCAGTGCGCGGGGGGCCAGTCCCCGAAGCTCCTACAATGAGCAGTTCTTC. This encodes CASSARGASPRSSYNEQFF.

This clone appeared many times. The chain couples TRBV5-1 to TRBJ2-3, with D possibly TRBD1 on 5 matching bases. The V gene's germline CDR1 is SGHRS and CDR2 YFSETQ. There are 12 residues in the CDR3. V lost 7 bases to trimming and J lost 6 bases, with 12 bases between them. CDR3 DNA: TGCGCCAGCGGGGCCCTGACGGATACGCAGTATTTT. Residues: CASGALTDTQYF.

The chain carries TRBV24-1 and TRBJ1-5, with 9 positions matching TRBD1. This CDR3 contains 16 residues. Germline lookup yields CDR1 KGHDR and CDR2 SFDVKD. V lost 3 bases, J lost 5 bases, and 7 bases stayed unmatched. Written as DNA, the CDR3 is TGTGCCACCAGTGATCCTGCTGACAGGGGGGATCAGCCCCAGCATTTT. Translation gives CATSDPADRGDQPQHF.

This chain connects TRBV24-1 to TRBJ2-5; maybe TRBD1 (5 bases). The CDR3 sequence is 16 residues long. Trimming removed 4 bases from V and 1 base from J, with 15 bases in between. Germline-derived CDR1 and CDR2 are KGHDR and SFDVKD. The CDR3 reads CATSEGTGLTQETQYF. CDR3 nucleotide sequence: TGTGCCACCAGTGAGGGAACAGGCCTTACCCAAGAGACCCAGTACTTC.

The chain has TRBV9 and TRBJ1-2; a weak D match, TRBD1 (5 bases). V lost 4 bases and J lost 5, with 18 bases in between. Germline CDR1 and CDR2: SGDLS and YYNGEE. CDR3 length equals 15 residues. The CDR3 reads CASSQTYRTNYGYTF. The CDR3 DNA sequence: TGTGCCAGCAGCCAGACCTACAGGACAAATTATGGCTACACCTTC.

A few counts support this clone. This sequence joins TRBV5-1 and TRBJ1-6; TRBD1 agrees at 9 bases. The CDR3 length is 14 residues. V lost 6 bases to trimming and J lost 5 bases; unmatched junction nucleotides: 3. Germline V lookup: CDR1 SGHRS, CDR2 YFSETQ. CDR3 loop: CASTRDRDNSPLHF. CDR3 nucleotides: TGCGCCAGCACAAGGGACAGGGATAATTCACCCCTCCACTTT.

This clone was counted only a few times. The DNA of the CDR3 is TGTGCCAGCAGGAGAAATAATCAGCCCCAGCATTTT. Encoded protein: CASRRNNQPQHF. The rearrangement joins TRBV6-5 to TRBJ1-5; D ambiguous. The ends were cut back, 6 bases at V and 4 bases at J, with 7 bases in the middle. The CDR3 covers 12 residues. Germline lookup yields CDR1 MNHEY and CDR2 SVGAGI.

The V call is TRBV28, the J call TRBJ1-2, with 8 nucleotides matching TRBD1. Germline V lookup: CDR1 MDHEN, CDR2 SYDVKM. The CDR3 extends over 14 amino acids. The trim removed 1 base at V and 5 bases at J, leaving 3 bases unmatched. CDR3: CASSLYRGRYGYTF. The DNA of the CDR3 is TGTGCCAGCAGTTTATACAGGGGGAGGTATGGCTACACCTTC.

The CDR3 DNA reads as TGTGCCAGCAGGCCCTTGACAGGTTCTAGCACTGAAGCTTTCTTT. Its translation is CASRPLTGSSTEAFF. This chain uses TRBV2 with TRBJ1-1; D may be TRBD1 (6 bases). There are 15 residues in the CDR3. V dropped 6 bases and J dropped 4 bases, with 18 bases sitting between them. The germline V gene has CDR1 SNHLY and CDR2 FYNNEI.